This T cell receptor beta chain stems from a study of T cells in Graves' hyperthyroidism and ophthalmopathy. Study-wide context: Sampling of peripheral blood happened at initial diagnosis, prior to any treatment.

Amplification of TCR beta CDR3 regions was performed using RNA transcripts as template. The TCR CDR3 first-round RT-PCR relied on the HTBI primer set. In TCRdb, the multiplex PCR reads were re-called with MiXCR into one record per CDR3 protein. The sample shows about 720,000 distinct CDR3 sequences, about a sixth of them seen only once. Germline V gene sequence: CDR1 LNHDA, CDR2 SQIVND (reference sequence). The CDR3 covers 15 residues. With V trimmed by 4 bases and J by 4 bases, 7 bases remained unmatched. Used for diagnoses were clinical symptoms, serum thyroxine and TRAb, thyroid ultrasound and orbital computed tomography. This clonotype turned up a few times.

The origin of this receptor is a man between 18 and 35 years old with Graves' hyperthyroidism. The rearrangement uses TRBV19 and TRBJ1-2; 9 bases are a match to TRBD1. What was sequenced was blood. CDR3 in DNA: TGTGCCAGTAGTAGAACAACAGGGGGCGGCTATGGCTACACCTTC. Protein product: CASSRTTGGGYGYTF.